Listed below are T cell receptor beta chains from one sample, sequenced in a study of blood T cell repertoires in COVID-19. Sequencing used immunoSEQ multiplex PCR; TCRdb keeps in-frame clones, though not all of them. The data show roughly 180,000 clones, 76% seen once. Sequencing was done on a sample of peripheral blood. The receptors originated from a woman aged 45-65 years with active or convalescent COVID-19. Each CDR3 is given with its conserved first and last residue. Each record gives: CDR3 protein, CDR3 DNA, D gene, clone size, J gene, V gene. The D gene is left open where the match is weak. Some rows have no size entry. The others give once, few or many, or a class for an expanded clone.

CASSLAVTGSEQYF,TGTGCCAGCAGCTTAGCGGTGACAGGGTCCGAGCAGTACTTC,TRBD1,few,TRBJ2-7,TRBV7-8
CASSASNRAGYTF,TGTGCCAGCAGCGCAAGTAACAGGGCTGGCTACACCTTC,-,-,TRBJ1-2,TRBV9
CASSRSGQEGPEAFF,TGTGCCAGCTCCCGATCGGGACAGGAGGGTCCTGAAGCTTTCTTT,TRBD1,-,TRBJ1-1,TRBV18
CASSLRSYEQYF,TGTGCCAGCAGTTTACGGTCCTACGAGCAGTACTTC,-,-,TRBJ2-7,TRBV6-2/TRBV6-3
CASSSEDRDHGYTF,TGTGCCAGCAGCTCTGAGGACAGGGACCATGGCTACACCTTC,TRBD1,-,TRBJ1-2,TRBV7-2
CAWKLGQGLYGYTF,TGTGCCTGGAAGCTGGGACAGGGCCTCTATGGCTACACCTTC,TRBD1,-,TRBJ1-2,TRBV30
CASSRYRENTGELFF,TGTGCCAGCAGCCGTTACCGGGAAAACACCGGGGAGCTGTTTTTT,-,-,TRBJ2-2,TRBV7-2
CASRGGGIRETQYF,TGTGCCAGTCGAGGCGGGGGGATCCGGGAGACCCAGTACTTC,TRBD2,few,TRBJ2-5,TRBV28
CASSSGTATWEKLFF,TGCGCCAGCAGCTCGGGGACAGCCACATGGGAAAAACTGTTTTTT,TRBD1,-,TRBJ1-4,TRBV5-1
CASSIEAGASDGYTF,TGTGCCAGTAGTATAGAGGCAGGGGCGAGCGATGGCTACACCTTC,-,-,TRBJ1-2,TRBV19
CASTYRQVGSTEAFF,TGTGCCAGCACCTACCGCCAGGTTGGGTCCACTGAAGCTTTCTTT,-,few,TRBJ1-1,TRBV6-7
CASSSDRGLNEQFF,TGTGCCAGTAGCTCGGACAGGGGGCTGAATGAGCAGTTCTTC,TRBD1,few,TRBJ2-1,TRBV19
CAWSEGTGGFPLHF,TGTGCCTGGAGTGAAGGGACAGGAGGATTCCCCCTCCACTTT,TRBD1,-,TRBJ1-6,TRBV30
CASSLGAGSNTGELFF,TGTGCCAGCAGCTTAGGAGCGGGGTCGAACACCGGGGAGCTGTTTTTT,TRBD2,few,TRBJ2-2,TRBV11-3
CASSLMTGDYEQYF,TGTGCCAGCAGCCTTATGACAGGGGACTACGAGCAGTACTTC,TRBD1,-,TRBJ2-7,TRBV11-2
CASSPSSGNTIYF,TGTGCCAGCTCCCCGAGCTCTGGAAACACCATATATTTT,-,-,TRBJ1-3,TRBV18
CASSYPKQGEQYF,TGTGCCAGCAGTTACCCAAAACAGGGCGAGCAGTACTTC,-,many,TRBJ2-7,TRBV6-2/TRBV6-3
CASSLESLGNTIYF,TGTGCCAGCAGCTTAGAGTCCCTCGGAAACACCATATATTTT,-,-,TRBJ1-3,TRBV11-2
CASSIVSTGEKLFF,TGTGCCAGTAGTATAGTTTCGACGGGGGAAAAACTGTTTTTT,-,few,TRBJ1-4,TRBV19
CASSPPGLAGGFNEQYF,TGTGCCAGCTCACCACCGGGACTAGCGGGGGGGTTTAACGAGCAGTACTTC,TRBD2,-,TRBJ2-7,TRBV18
CASSPLGLRLYNEQFF,TGTGCCAGCAGCCCATTGGGACTTAGACTATACAATGAGCAGTTCTTC,-,-,TRBJ2-1,TRBV13
CASSVGQGTDNNSPLHF,TGTGCCAGCAGCGTAGGTCAGGGGACAGACAATAATTCACCCCTCCACTTT,TRBD1,once,TRBJ1-6,TRBV9
CASSMGQARNNEQFF,TGTGCCAGTAGTATGGGGCAGGCCCGGAACAATGAGCAGTTCTTC,-,-,TRBJ2-1,TRBV19
CASSLRDRVYEQYF,TGTGCCAGCAGCTTGAGGGACAGGGTCTACGAGCAGTACTTC,TRBD1,once,TRBJ2-7,TRBV6-5
CASSLDRLRESQYF,TGCGCCAGCAGCTTGGATAGACTCCGAGAGTCGCAGTATTTT,-,-,TRBJ2-3,TRBV5-1
CSASAAGRGTDTQYF,TGCAGTGCTAGTGCAGCGGGGCGGGGCACAGATACGCAGTATTTT,TRBD2,-,TRBJ2-3,TRBV20-1